Listed below are T cell receptor beta chains from one sample, sequenced in a study of metastatic and nonmetastatic thyroid tumors. TCRdb called clones again from the PCR reads with MiXCR. The table includes under 100,000 clones, approximately 9% detected once. What was sequenced was blood. The receptor set was obtained from a female donor with papillary thyroid cancer or a benign thyroid nodule (not recorded which). Some clones in this sample may be carry-over from other donors' samples. The conserved cysteine and the conserved F or W are not part of the CDR3 here. The order of the fields is CDR3 length, V gene, J gene, CDR3 protein.

13,TRBV5-5,TRBJ2-2,ASSLRERDTGELF
18,TRBV18,TRBJ2-6,ASSNTAGGQGVSGANVLT
13,TRBV27,TRBJ2-6,ASGGPRSGANVLT
14,TRBV2,TRBJ2-7,ASSPGPSGLNYEQC
13,TRBV7-3,TRBJ1-3,ASSMNGFSGNTIY
13,TRBV7-2,TRBJ1-6,ASHEYRGNNSPLH
14,TRBV9,TRBJ2-2,ASSVLSLAATGELF
14,TRBV29-1,TRBJ1-1,SVEDPWRQGNTEAF
15,TRBV12-5,TRBJ1-5,ASGLEVRTTSNQPQH
11,TRBV2,TRBJ2-3,ASRTPGRDTQY
18,TRBV3-1,TRBJ1-6,ASSHGPGRGGNSGNSPLH